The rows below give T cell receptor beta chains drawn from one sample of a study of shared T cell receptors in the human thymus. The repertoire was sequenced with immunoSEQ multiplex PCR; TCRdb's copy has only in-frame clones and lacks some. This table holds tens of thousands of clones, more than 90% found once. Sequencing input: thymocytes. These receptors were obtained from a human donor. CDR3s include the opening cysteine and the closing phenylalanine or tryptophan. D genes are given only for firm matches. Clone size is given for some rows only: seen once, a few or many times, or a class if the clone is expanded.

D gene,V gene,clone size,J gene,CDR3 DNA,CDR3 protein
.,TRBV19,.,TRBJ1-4,TGTGCCAGTAGTCCCCCACCGACAGGTTGGAATGAAAAACTGTTTTTT,CASSPPPTGWNEKLFF
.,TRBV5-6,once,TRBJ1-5,TGTGCCAGCAGCTTGGGGCCAGGCCCCAATCAGCCCCAGCATTTT,CASSLGPGPNQPQHF
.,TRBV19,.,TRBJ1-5,TGTGCCAACCTCACAGGGTTCAATCAGCCCCAGCATTTT,CANLTGFNQPQHF
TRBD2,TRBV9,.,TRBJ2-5,TGTGCCAGCAGCCCCCTCTCGGGGGGGCCCTTAGAGACCCAGTACTTC,CASSPLSGGPLETQYF
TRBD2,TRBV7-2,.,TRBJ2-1,TGTGCCAGCCTACTTATTACTGAAACACCGGGACTAGCACACAATGAGCAGTTCTTC,CASLLITETPGLAHNEQFF
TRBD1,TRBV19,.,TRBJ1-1,TGTGCCAGTAGTAGCCGGGACAGGGGTACGAACACTGAAGCTTTCTTT,CASSSRDRGTNTEAFF
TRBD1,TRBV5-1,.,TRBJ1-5,TGCGCCAGCAGCTTGGGGGACAGGGGTGAGGATCAGCCCCAGCATTTT,CASSLGDRGEDQPQHF
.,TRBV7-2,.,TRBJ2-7,TGTGCCAGCAGCTTAAACTACGAGCAGTACTTC,CASSLNYEQYF
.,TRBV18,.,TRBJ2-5,TGTGCCAGCTCACCACTCGGACCCCCGCGAGAGACCCAGTACTTC,CASSPLGPPRETQYF
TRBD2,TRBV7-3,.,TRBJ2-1,TGTGCCAGCAGCTTATCGGGACTAGCCCCTAATGAGCAGTTCTTC,CASSLSGLAPNEQFF
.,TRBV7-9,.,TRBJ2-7,TGTGCCAGCAGCTTAGCGCCAAGGGTTCTAGGCCCTTACGAGCAGTACTTC,CASSLAPRVLGPYEQYF
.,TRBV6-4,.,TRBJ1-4,TGTGCCAGCAGTGAAAGGGGGGGCGGCGAAAAACTGTTTTTT,CASSERGGGEKLFF
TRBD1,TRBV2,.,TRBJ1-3,TGTGCCAGCAGGGGGACAGGGTATGGAAACACCATATATTTT,CASRGTGYGNTIYF
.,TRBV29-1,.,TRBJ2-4,TGCAGCGTTGCTGAACATACAGGGTTTGGGGACAAAAACATTCAGTACTTC,CSVAEHTGFGDKNIQYF
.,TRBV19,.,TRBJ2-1,TGTGCCAGTAGCACTTCCGCAGGTGGGGTCAATGAGCAGTTCTTC,CASSTSAGGVNEQFF
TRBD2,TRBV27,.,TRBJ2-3,TGTGCCAGCAGTCCAATTTTTTGGACTAGAAGGGATACGCAGTATTTT,CASSPIFWTRRDTQYF
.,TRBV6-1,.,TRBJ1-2,TGTGCCAGCAGTGAACGTTCAGCCCTTACTAACTATGGCTACACCTTC,CASSERSALTNYGYTF
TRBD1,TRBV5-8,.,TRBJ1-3,TGTGCCAGCAGCTCAGGGAGGGAACGGGACAGGGGTAAAAACACCATATATTTT,CASSSGRERDRGKNTIYF
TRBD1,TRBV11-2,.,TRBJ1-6,TGTGCCAGCAGCTTAGATCCAGGACCGGGACAGCTTGCTTCACCCCTCCACTTT,CASSLDPGPGQLASPLHF
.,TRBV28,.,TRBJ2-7,TGTGCCACTCAAAGCTACGAGCAGTACTTC,CATQSYEQYF
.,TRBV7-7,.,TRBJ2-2,TGTGCCAGCAGCTTAGCTTACGGTGGTAGGGGAGACACCGGGGAGCTGTTTTTT,CASSLAYGGRGDTGELFF
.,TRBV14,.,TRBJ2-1,TGTGCCAGCAGCCCTCTAAAGTTTACGTACAATGAGCAGTTCTTC,CASSPLKFTYNEQFF
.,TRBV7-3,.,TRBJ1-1,TGTGCCAGCAGCTTAAGGAGCGGCGGCGTGGCTTTCTTT,CASSLRSGGVAFF
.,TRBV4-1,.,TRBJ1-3,TGCGCCAGCAGCCACGAAGGGAGCTCTGGAAACACCATATATTTT,CASSHEGSSGNTIYF
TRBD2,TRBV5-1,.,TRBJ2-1,TGCGCCAGCAGCTTGGATTTGTTTGGGCGGGGGGCCGAGCAGTTCTTC,CASSLDLFGRGAEQFF
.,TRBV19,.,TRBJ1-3,TGTGCCAGTACGATTTGGATACCGGGACGCCACTCCTCTGGAAACACCATATATTTT,CASTIWIPGRHSSGNTIYF